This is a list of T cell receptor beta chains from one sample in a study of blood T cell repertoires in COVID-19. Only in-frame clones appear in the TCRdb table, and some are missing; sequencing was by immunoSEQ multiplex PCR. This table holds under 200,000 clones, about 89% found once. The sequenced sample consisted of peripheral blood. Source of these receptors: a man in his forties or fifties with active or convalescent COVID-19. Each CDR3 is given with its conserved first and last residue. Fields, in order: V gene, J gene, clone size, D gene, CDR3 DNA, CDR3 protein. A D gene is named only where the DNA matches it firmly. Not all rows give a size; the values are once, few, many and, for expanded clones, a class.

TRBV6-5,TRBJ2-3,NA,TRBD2,TGTGCCAGCAGTTACTCAACACTAGCGACAGATACGCAGTATTTT,CASSYSTLATDTQYF
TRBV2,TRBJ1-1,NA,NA,TGCGCCAGCAGCCCGACAGTAGTCACTGAAGCTTTCTTT,CASSPTVVTEAFF
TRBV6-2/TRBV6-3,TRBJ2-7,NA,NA,TGTGCCAGCACCCCCCATAGGCCCCCAGGAACCTACGAGCAGTACTTC,CASTPHRPPGTYEQYF
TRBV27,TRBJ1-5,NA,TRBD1,TGTGCCAGCAGAACCGGGACAGGGAGCGGCAATCAGCCCCAGCATTTT,CASRTGTGSGNQPQHF
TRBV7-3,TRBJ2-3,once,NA,TGTGCCAGCAGCTTAGGAGGGGCCCTAAGCACAGATACGCAGTATTTT,CASSLGGALSTDTQYF
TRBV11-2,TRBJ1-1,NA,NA,TGTGCCAGCAGCTTAGCAGGGGACAAAGCTTTCTTT,CASSLAGDKAFF
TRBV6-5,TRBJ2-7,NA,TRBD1,TGTGCCAGCAGTTACTCCCCGGGACAGTCGATCGAGTACTTC,CASSYSPGQSIEYF
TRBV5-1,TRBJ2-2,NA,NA,TGCGCCAGCAGCTTGGAAGGTGGAGGACAGTCCACCGGGGAGCTGTTTTTT,CASSLEGGGQSTGELFF
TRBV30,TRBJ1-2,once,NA,TGTGCCTGGAGTGCGTATGGCTACACCTTC,CAWSAYGYTF
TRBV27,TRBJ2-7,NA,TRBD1,TGTGCCAGCAGTTTGACAGGGGCCTATCTCCACGAGCAGTACTTC,CASSLTGAYLHEQYF
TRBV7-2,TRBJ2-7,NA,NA,TGTGCCAGCAGCTTAGCCCCGGCTAGCGACGAGCAGTACTTC,CASSLAPASDEQYF
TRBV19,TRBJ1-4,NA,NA,TGTGCCAGTAGTATGGGGGCCGGGTTTTCTGGTGAAAAACTGTTTTTT,CASSMGAGFSGEKLFF
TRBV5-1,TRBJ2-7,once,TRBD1,TGCGCCAGCAGCGATGGGACAGGGAGCTCCTACGAGCAGTACTTC,CASSDGTGSSYEQYF
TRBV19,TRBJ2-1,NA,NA,TGTGCCAGTAGTCCCAGGGGTTACAATGAGCAGTTCTTC,CASSPRGYNEQFF
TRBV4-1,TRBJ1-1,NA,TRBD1,TGCGCCAGCAGCCAGGGGGGGACAGGGATAACTGAAGCTTTCTTT,CASSQGGTGITEAFF
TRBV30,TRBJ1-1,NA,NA,TGTGCCTGGAGTGGAGCAGGGTGGAACACTGAAGCTTTCTTT,CAWSGAGWNTEAFF
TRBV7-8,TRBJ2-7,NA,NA,TGTGCCAGCAGCTTTTATCAAGAACAGGGAAGTGCGTACGAGCAGTACTTC,CASSFYQEQGSAYEQYF
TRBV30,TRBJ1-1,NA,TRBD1,TGTGCCTGGAGTGTCCCGGCAGGGGGGATGAGGAACACTGAAGCTTTCTTT,CAWSVPAGGMRNTEAFF
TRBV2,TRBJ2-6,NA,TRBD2,TGTGCCAGCAAACCGGGACTAGAAGCTGGGGCCAACGTCCTGACTTTC,CASKPGLEAGANVLTF
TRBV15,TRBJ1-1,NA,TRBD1,TGTGCCACCAGCCCAGCAGGGACAGGGGATACTGAAGCTTTCTTT,CATSPAGTGDTEAFF
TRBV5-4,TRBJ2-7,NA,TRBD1,TGTGCCAGCAGCTGGGGACAGGGAAGCGAGCAGTACTTC,CASSWGQGSEQYF
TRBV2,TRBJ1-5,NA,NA,TGTGCCAGCAGTCGCCTGGGAGGGAGGACCCAGCATTTT,CASSRLGGRTQHF
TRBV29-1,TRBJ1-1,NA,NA,TGCAGCGTTGGGGAACAGGGGAACACTGAAGCTTTCTTT,CSVGEQGNTEAFF
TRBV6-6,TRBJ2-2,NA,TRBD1,TGTGCCAGCAGTTCATCCTGGACAGGGGGGTTCGGGGAGCTGTTTTTT,CASSSSWTGGFGELFF
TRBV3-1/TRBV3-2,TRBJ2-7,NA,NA,TGTGCCAGCAGCCGTACGACCGGGGACTCCTACGAGCAGTACTTC,CASSRTTGDSYEQYF
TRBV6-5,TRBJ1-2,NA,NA,TGTGCCAGCAGTTACTCGAGAAGCCCTAACTATGGCTACACCTTC,CASSYSRSPNYGYTF
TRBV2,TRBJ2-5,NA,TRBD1,TGTGCCAGCAAGGGGGCAAGATCGGAGACCCAGTACTTC,CASKGARSETQYF
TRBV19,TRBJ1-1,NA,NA,TGTGCCAGTAGTATTACAGCCGTCATGAACACTGAAGCTTTCTTT,CASSITAVMNTEAFF
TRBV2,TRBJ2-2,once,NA,TGTGCCAGCAGGAGGGATACCGGGGAGCTGTTTTTT,CASRRDTGELFF
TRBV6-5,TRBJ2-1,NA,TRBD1,TGTGCCAGCAGTTACGACAGGGGGCGAAGGAATGAGCAGTTCTTC,CASSYDRGRRNEQFF
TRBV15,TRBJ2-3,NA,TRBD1,TGTGCCACCAGCAGAGGGACAGGGGGCACAGATACGCAGTATTTT,CATSRGTGGTDTQYF
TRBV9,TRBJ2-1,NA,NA,TGTGCCAGCACCCCCGCGGGAATATCCTACAATGAGCAGTTCTTC,CASTPAGISYNEQFF
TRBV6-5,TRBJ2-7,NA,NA,TGTGCCAGCATATTGAGGGGGCCGGGGGACGAGCAGTACTTC,CASILRGPGDEQYF
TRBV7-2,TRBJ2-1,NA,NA,TGTGCCAGCAGCCTAATACACAATGAGCAGTTCTTC,CASSLIHNEQFF
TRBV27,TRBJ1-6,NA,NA,TGTGCCAGCAGTTTGGGGGGGACAAGCGCCTATAATTCACCCCTCCACTTT,CASSLGGTSAYNSPLHF
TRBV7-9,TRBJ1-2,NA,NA,TGTGCCAGCAGCTTAAATCCCGACTTTCTCTATGGCTACACCTTC,CASSLNPDFLYGYTF
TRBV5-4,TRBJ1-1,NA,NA,TGTGCCAGCAGCCAGGGCCCAGACACTGAAGCTTTCTTT,CASSQGPDTEAFF
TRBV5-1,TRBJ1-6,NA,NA,TGCGCCAGCAGCAAAGGCCCCGGCGGGGGCGAGTCCTCACCCCTCCACTTT,CASSKGPGGGESSPLHF
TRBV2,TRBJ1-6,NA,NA,TGTGCCAGCAGTGAAGAGGTAGGGGCGGTGTCACCCCTCCACTTT,CASSEEVGAVSPLHF
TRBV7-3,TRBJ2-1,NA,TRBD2,TGTGCCAGCAGCCCCACGGGACTAGCGGGGGCCAACAATGAGCAGTTCTTC,CASSPTGLAGANNEQFF
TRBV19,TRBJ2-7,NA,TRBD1,TGTGCCAGTAGTTCTACGGGACAGGGCTACGAGCAGTACTTC,CASSSTGQGYEQYF
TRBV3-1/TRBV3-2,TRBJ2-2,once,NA,TGTGCCAGCAGCCAAGTTGTCCTTACGAACACCGGGGAGCTGTTTTTT,CASSQVVLTNTGELFF
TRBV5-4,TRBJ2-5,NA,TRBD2,TGTGCCAGCAGCTCCTATGGACTAGCGGGGAAGGGGGAGACCCAGTACTTC,CASSSYGLAGKGETQYF
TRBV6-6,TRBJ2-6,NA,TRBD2,TGTGCCAGCAGTTACGGGACTAGCTCTGGGGCCAACGTCCTGACTTTC,CASSYGTSSGANVLTF
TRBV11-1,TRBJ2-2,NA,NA,TGTGCCAGCAGCTTAATCTCCCTAAGAGGCGGGGAGCTGTTTTTT,CASSLISLRGGELFF
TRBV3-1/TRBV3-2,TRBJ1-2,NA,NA,TGTGCCAGCAGCCCTAGGACGGGAAACTATGGCTACACCTTC,CASSPRTGNYGYTF
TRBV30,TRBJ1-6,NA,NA,TGTGCCTGGAGGACAGCAAATAATTCACCCCTCCACTTT,CAWRTANNSPLHF
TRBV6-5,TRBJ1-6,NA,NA,TGTGCCAGCAGTCCCGGGAGTTTGAATTCACCCCTCCACTTT,CASSPGSLNSPLHF
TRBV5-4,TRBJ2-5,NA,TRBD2,TGTGCCAGCAGCTTGTATAAGCGGGGTGAGACCCAGTACTTC,CASSLYKRGETQYF
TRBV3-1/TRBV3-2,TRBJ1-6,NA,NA,TGTGCCAGCAGCCAAGGTAGGGGAACCAATTCACCCCTCCACTTT,CASSQGRGTNSPLHF
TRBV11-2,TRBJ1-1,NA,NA,TGTGCCAGCACCTACCAGACTAACACTGAAGCTTTCTTT,CASTYQTNTEAFF
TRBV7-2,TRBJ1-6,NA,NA,TGTGCCAGCAGCTCCTACCGACAGAATTCACCCCTCCACTTT,CASSSYRQNSPLHF
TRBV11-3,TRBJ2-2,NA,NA,TGTGCCAGCAGCTTAGATCGTCAGGGGAACACCGGGGAGCTGTTTTTT,CASSLDRQGNTGELFF